The 21 T cell receptor beta chains below all came from one sample that was sequenced in a study of blood T cell repertoires in COVID-19. The protocol was immunoSEQ multiplex PCR, while the TCRdb copy is restricted to in-frame clones and leaves out a portion. The profile shows 250,000 or so clones, around nine tenths of them singletons. The sample taken for sequencing was peripheral blood. Source of these receptors: a woman aged 55 to 70 with COVID-19, enrolled during active disease.

This chain joins TRBV30 and TRBJ2-2, with TRBD1 identical over 11 bases. The germline gives CDR1 GTSNPN, CDR2 SVGIG (reference sequence). The CDR3 totals 13 residues. Germline trimming cut 8 bases from V and 7 bases from J; bases unmatched to any gene: 6. The CDR3 loop is CAAGQGADGELFF. The CDR3, as DNA: TGTGCCGCAGGACAGGGGGCTGACGGGGAGCTGTTTTTT.

V is TRBV4-3 and J is TRBJ2-7, with 12 bases aligning to TRBD2. The ends lost 4 bases at V and 4 bases at J; junction bases unmatched: 14. CDR3 length: 18 amino acids. Germline V CDR1 and CDR2: LGHNA, YSLEER. In DNA form, the CDR3 reads TGCGCCAGCAGCCGGGGGACTAGCGGGCTCGAAGGGGGTTACGAGCAGTACTTC. Translation: CASSRGTSGLEGGYEQYF.

The V and J genes are TRBV6-5 and TRBJ2-2; unclear D gene. Germline lookup yields CDR1 MNHEY and CDR2 SVGAGI. Trimming removed 10 bases from V and 2 bases from J, with 5 bases in between. The CDR3 sequence is 11 residues long. CDR3 nucleotide sequence: TGTGCCACCCTAAACACCGGGGAGCTGTTTTTT. Residues: CATLNTGELFF.

V and J are TRBV19 and TRBJ1-5; unclear D gene. The CDR3 sequence is 13 residues long. CDR1 LNHDA and CDR2 SQIVND come from the germline V gene (reference sequence). Trimming removed 7 bases at V and 5 bases at J, with 12 bases between. CDR3 DNA sequence: TGTGCCAGTAAGAAGAGGGTAGATCAGCCCCAGCATTTT. Protein product: CASKKRVDQPQHF.

The CDR3 sequence is CASSESLGAGEKLFF. DNA of the CDR3: TGCGCCAGCAGTGAGTCTTTGGGAGCCGGGGAAAAACTGTTTTTT. The V gene is TRBV10-2, the J gene TRBJ1-4; D is unclear. Germline-derived CDR1 and CDR2 are WSHSY and SAAADI. With 0 bases removed from V and 8 bases from J, the gap between germline ends came to 13 bases. There are 15 residues in the CDR3.

This clone was recorded once. The rearrangement links TRBV27 to TRBJ2-3; possible D gene TRBD2, 6 bases. The germline gives CDR1 MNHEY, CDR2 SMNVEV (reference sequence). The CDR3 is made up of 17 amino acids. V dropped 2 bases and J dropped 5 bases, with 20 bases sitting between them. The CDR3 sequence: CASSLGYEGGGVDTQYF. CDR3 sequence (DNA): TGTGCCAGCAGTTTAGGGTACGAGGGAGGTGGGGTAGATACGCAGTATTTT.

This chain links TRBV19 with TRBJ2-1, with 9 bases identical to TRBD2. Germline V CDR1 and CDR2: LNHDA, SQIVND (reference sequence). CDR3 length equals 14 residues. V dropped 7 bases and J dropped 3; count of bases not matched to a gene: 4. Here the CDR3 DNA reads TGTGCCAGTACAGTAGCGGGGGACTACAATGAGCAGTTCTTC. Translating it yields CASTVAGDYNEQFF.

The chain employs TRBV2 and TRBJ2-3; 9 bases fit TRBD2. This CDR3 is 16 amino acids long. Germline-derived CDR1 and CDR2 are SNHLY and FYNNEI. Trimming cost V 6 bases and J 2 bases; bases outside gene matches: 9. CDR3 coding DNA: TGTGCCAGCAGCAAATCTCTAGCGGGAATCACAGATACGCAGTATTTT. Amino acid sequence: CASSKSLAGITDTQYF. The full variable domain, rest sourced from reference TRBV2 and TRBJ2-3, is EPEVTQTPSHQVTQMGQEVILRCVPISNHLYFYWYRQILGQKVEFLVSFYNNEISEKSEIFDDQFSVERPDGSNFTLKIRSTKLEDSAMYFCASSKSLAGITDTQYFGPGTRLTVL.

V is TRBV19 and J is TRBJ1-4, with D possibly being TRBD1 (6 bases). In germline, CDR1 is LNHDA, CDR2 SQIVND (reference sequence). The V and J ends lost 5 bases and 8 bases respectively, with 21 bases between them. The CDR3 sequence is 16 residues long. DNA for the CDR3: TGTGCCAGTAGTGGCCTAAACAGGGTCGACGTGGAAAAACTGTTTTTT. Translating gives CASSGLNRVDVEKLFF.

This clone appeared a few times. This chain's CDR3 is CAIRGAGHTEAFF. The CDR3 coding sequence is TGTGCCATCAGAGGGGCAGGGCACACTGAAGCTTTCTTT. This sequence joins TRBV10-3 and TRBJ1-1; maybe TRBD1 (5 bases). The CDR3 totals 13 residues. Between the trimmed V and J ends, which lost 6 bases and 3 bases, there was a span of 11 bases. Germline assignment: CDR1 ENHRY and CDR2 SYGVKD.

The rearrangement joins TRBV28 to TRBJ2-4; possibly TRBD2 for D (5 bases). V was shortened by 5 bases and J by 0 bases, with 11 bases between the two germline ends. The CDR3 extends over 15 amino acids. In germline, CDR1 is MDHEN, CDR2 SYDVKM. Here the CDR3 reads CASSPAGLAKNIQYF. The CDR3 DNA follows: TGTGCCAGCAGTCCCGCTGGACTAGCCAAAAACATTCAGTACTTC.

This clone showed up just a few times. The chain is built from TRBV5-5 and TRBJ1-6; D not certain. The V gene lost 4 bases and the J gene lost 6 bases, with 8 bases spanning the gap. The CDR3 is made up of 13 amino acids. In germline, CDR1 is SGHKS, CDR2 YYEKEE (reference sequence). The CDR3 DNA reads as TGTGCCAGCAGCCCGGGGTCTAATTCACCCCTCCACTTT. Translation: CASSPGSNSPLHF.

The V call is TRBV7-8, the J call TRBJ1-1; D gene uncertain. Germline V CDR1 and CDR2: SGHVS, FQNEAQ. The CDR3 runs 13 residues. Trimming pared 2 bases from V and 2 bases from J, leaving 6 bases between. The CDR3 DNA sequence: TGTGCCAGCAGCTTAATCAGTAACACTGAAGCTTTCTTT. Translating gives CASSLISNTEAFF.

This rearrangement joins TRBV19 to TRBJ1-6, with D tentatively TRBD1 (5 bases). Germline CDR1 is LNHDA and CDR2 is SQIVND (reference sequence). V dropped 4 bases and J dropped 4 bases, with 11 bases sitting between them. The CDR3 runs to 15 residues. CDR3 in DNA: TGTGCCAGTAGTACCGAAGGGACTTATAATTCACCCCTCCACTTT. This sequence encodes CASSTEGTYNSPLHF.

This chain links TRBV5-1 with TRBJ2-1; maybe TRBD2 (5 bases). Germline V CDR1 and CDR2: SGHRS, YFSETQ. This CDR3 region has 20 residues. Trimming left V 1 base short and J 2 bases short, with 25 bases between. The CDR3 nucleotides read TGCGCCAGCAGCTTGCGCCCAGCCTCTACGGGGATAGCTGCCTACAATGAGCAGTTCTTC. It encodes CASSLRPASTGIAAYNEQFF.

The chain joins TRBV29-1 to TRBJ1-4, with 9 bases aligning to TRBD1. V was pared by 7 bases and J by 7 bases, with 10 bases of the junction left unmatched. The CDR3 has 14 amino acids. The germline CDR1 and CDR2 sequences are SQVTM and ANQGSEA. The CDR3 protein is CSAGPGQGVEKLFF. The CDR3 DNA follows: TGCAGCGCAGGACCGGGACAGGGCGTTGAAAAACTGTTTTTT.

The chain combines TRBV11-2 with TRBJ1-1; maybe TRBD1 (5 bases). This CDR3 has 14 residues. V was shortened by 5 bases and J by 4 bases, with 14 bases between the two germline ends. CDR1 is SGHAT and CDR2 is FQNNGV in the germline V gene. Written as DNA, the CDR3 is TGTGCCAGCAGCCCCGGGAGGGGACGCACTGAAGCTTTCTTT. Translation: CASSPGRGRTEAFF.

The rearrangement links TRBV6-2 or TRBV6-3 to TRBJ2-1, with 7 bases matching TRBD2. CDR1 and CDR2 (germline): MNHEY, SVGEGT. CDR3 size: 13 residues. The junction had 8 bases not matched to a gene; V was cut back by 6 bases and J by 9 bases. CDR3 in DNA: TGTGCCAGCAGCCCCCGACTAGCTGGTGAGCAGTTCTTC. It yields the protein CASSPRLAGEQFF.

This CDR3 reads CAWSSKDFNYGYTF. CDR3 in DNA: TGTGCCTGGAGTTCTAAGGACTTTAACTATGGCTACACCTTC. J is TRBJ1-2 and V is TRBV30; D remains ambiguous. Trimming stripped 2 bases from V and 1 base from J, with 11 bases between. The CDR3 is 14 amino acids. CDR1 is GTSNPN and CDR2 is SVGIG in the germline V gene (reference sequence).

V and J are TRBV11-3 and TRBJ2-2, with 9 bases identical to TRBD2. There are 15 residues in the CDR3. CDR1 and CDR2 from the germline V gene are SGHNT and YENEEA. V was pared by 6 bases and J by 2 bases, with 4 bases of the junction left unmatched. CDR3 nucleotide sequence: TGTGCCAGCAGACCCGGGACTAGCAACACCGGGGAGCTGTTTTTT. Translation: CASRPGTSNTGELFF.

As for this clone: The sample has other DNA sequences that encode this CDR3 too. The chain is built from TRBV12-3 or TRBV12-4 and TRBJ1-3; D gene unclear. The germline V and J ends were trimmed by 1 base and 7 bases, with 8 bases remaining between them. CDR3 length: 13 amino acids. The CDR3 nucleotides are TGTGCCAGCAGTTTAGGTTACGGTAACACCATATATTTT. Protein product: CASSLGYGNTIYF.